This T cell receptor beta chain originates from a study of response to subunit inactivated influenza vaccine. The CDR3 contains 14 residues. With 6 bases clipped from V and 6 bases from J, the junction kept 11 bases outside the gene matches. The germline gives CDR1 SQVTM, CDR2 ANQGSEA. General study points: It was suggested by the authors that few new T cells are recruited by each seasonal influenza vaccination.

Turning to this clonotype: Antigen unknown.

TCRdb re-analysed the RT-PCR reads in MiXCR, keeping a single row per CDR3 protein. Of hundreds of thousands of distinct CDR3 sequences listed, around 11% are singletons. Material: PBMCs from blood, obtained on the day of vaccination. The receptor was isolated from a man aged 45 to 65 who received an inactivated influenza vaccine. The rearrangement joins TRBV29-1 to TRBJ2-7, with TRBD1 matching 10 bases. In DNA, the CDR3 is TGCAGCGTGGCTACCGGGACAGGGGTCCGCGAGCAGTACTTC. Translated, it gives CSVATGTGVREQYF.